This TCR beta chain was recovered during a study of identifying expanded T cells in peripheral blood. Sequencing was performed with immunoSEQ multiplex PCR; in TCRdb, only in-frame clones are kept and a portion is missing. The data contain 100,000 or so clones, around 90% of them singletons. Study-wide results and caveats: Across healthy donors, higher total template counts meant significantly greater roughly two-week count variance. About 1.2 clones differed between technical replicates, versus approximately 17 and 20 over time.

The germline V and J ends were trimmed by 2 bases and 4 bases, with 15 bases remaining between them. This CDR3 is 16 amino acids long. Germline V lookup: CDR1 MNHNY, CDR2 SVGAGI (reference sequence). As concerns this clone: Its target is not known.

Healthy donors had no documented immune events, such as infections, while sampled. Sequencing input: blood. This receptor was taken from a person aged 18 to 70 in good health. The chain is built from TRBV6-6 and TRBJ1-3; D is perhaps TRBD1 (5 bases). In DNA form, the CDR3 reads TGTGCCAGCAGTTACCGAACTCAGGGATTCGGAAACACCATATATTTT. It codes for CASSYRTQGFGNTIYF.